The 19 T cell receptor beta chains given below trace back to one sample, sequenced in a study of T-cell reconstitution after alpha-beta-depleted transplantation in children. Preparation of the TCRbeta library used unique molecular identifiers. A single record per CDR3 protein comes from TCRdb applying MiXCR to the PCR reads. The table lists approximately 400,000 distinct CDR3 sequences, roughly 10% of them singletons. The specimen was PBMCs from the stem cell graft donor, collected from the stem cell graft. The receptors stem from a human donor who donated a stem cell graft to a child with acute myeloid leukemia.

This clonotype has at least ten counts. The chain is built from TRBV20-1 and TRBJ2-7; 7 bases agree with TRBD2. The trim removed 1 base at V and 3 bases at J, leaving 6 bases unmatched. This CDR3 has 14 amino acids. Looked up from germline, CDR1 is DFQATT and CDR2 is SNEGSKA (reference sequence). CDR3 protein: CSARAPSGSYEQYF. The DNA for the CDR3 is TGCAGTGCTAGAGCCCCTAGCGGAAGCTACGAGCAGTACTTC.

This clonotype was picked up many times. The CDR3: CASSYGLRTEAFF. CDR3 nucleotide sequence: TGTGCCAGCAGTTATGGTCTCCGCACTGAAGCTTTCTTT. The V call is TRBV6-6, the J call TRBJ1-1; no reliable D call. The germline gives CDR1 MNHNY, CDR2 SVGAGI (reference sequence). Trimming shortened V by 3 bases and J by 4 bases, and 9 bases separated the two germline ends. This CDR3 has 13 residues.

This sequence joins TRBV20-1 and TRBJ2-1, with 10 bases lining up with TRBD1. The V and J ends lost 5 bases and 8 bases, in that order; junction bases with no gene match: 9. CDR3 length: 14 residues. Germline CDR1 DFQATT, CDR2 SNEGSKA (reference sequence). CDR3 in DNA: TGCAGTGCTCCCCGGGACAGGGGTGCTTATGAGCAGTTCTTC. Its translation is CSAPRDRGAYEQFF.

This clonotype came up a few times. The chain uses TRBV6-1 and TRBJ2-3, with no clear D. Germline CDR1 is MNHNS and CDR2 is SASEGT. The length of the CDR3 is 15 residues. V lost 6 bases and J lost 1, with 14 bases in between. The CDR3 loop is CASRPLNRGTDTQYF. CDR3 sequence (DNA): TGTGCCAGCAGGCCACTGAATCGAGGCACAGATACGCAGTATTTT.

The table lists this clonotype with a few counts. This rearrangement joins TRBV7-6 to TRBJ2-7; no clear D gene. The CDR3 is made up of 12 amino acids. The germline V gene encodes CDR1 SGHVS and CDR2 FNYEAQ. V lost 6 bases, J lost 6 bases, and 12 bases lay in between. The CDR3 DNA sequence: TGTGCCAGCAGTCAGCCCGGGTCCGAGCAGTACTTC. Translating gives CASSQPGSEQYF.

This clonotype came up a few times. This sequence joins TRBV7-8 and TRBJ2-3, with TRBD2 matching 10 bases. Trimming took 5 bases from V and 2 from J; bases not matched to a gene: 16. Germline V CDR1 and CDR2: SGHVS, FQNEAQ. The length of the CDR3 is 19 residues. DNA for the CDR3: TGTGCCAGCAGCGCGTTCCTAGGAGGCCTAGCGGGGGTCACAGATACGCAGTATTTT. The encoded protein is CASSAFLGGLAGVTDTQYF.

This clonotype was counted ten times or more. The chain joins TRBV5-6 to TRBJ1-2, with 11 bases that match TRBD1. Germline CDR1 SGHDT, CDR2 YYEEEE. This CDR3 is 16 amino acids long. V lost 3 bases, J lost 4 bases, and 8 bases stayed unmatched. DNA for the CDR3: TGTGCCAGCAGCTCCCTAACCGGGACAGGGGGCTATGGCTACACCTTC. It specifies CASSSLTGTGGYGYTF.

A few counts support this clonotype. V and J are TRBV7-2 and TRBJ2-5; D gene unclear. The CDR3 loop spans 14 amino acids. Trimming pared 4 bases from V and 0 bases from J, leaving 9 bases between. CDR1 and CDR2 (germline): SGHTA, FQGNSA. CDR3 in DNA: TGTGCCAGCAGCTCCACTCTGTACCAAGAGACCCAGTACTTC. It yields the protein CASSSTLYQETQYF.

This clonotype was seen a handful of times. V usage is TRBV5-1 and J usage is TRBJ2-1; D is perhaps TRBD1 (6 bases). The CDR3 covers 15 residues. Germline V lookup: CDR1 SGHRS, CDR2 YFSETQ. V was shortened by 0 bases and J by 8 bases, with 15 bases between the two germline ends. In DNA, the CDR3 is TGCGCCAGCAGCTTGGGGGGGAACAGGGTCGATGAGCAGTTCTTC. Residues: CASSLGGNRVDEQFF.

J is TRBJ2-3 and V is TRBV30; the match to TRBD2 covers 8 bases. Germline-derived CDR1 and CDR2 are GTSNPN and SVGIG (reference sequence). The ends lost 3 bases at V and 1 base at J; junction bases unmatched: 3. The CDR3 sequence is 14 residues long. The CDR3, as DNA: TGTGCCTGGAGGCGTAGCGGGGGCACAGATACGCAGTATTTT. This codes for CAWRRSGGTDTQYF.

V is TRBV7-9 and J is TRBJ1-1, with TRBD1 matching 10 bases. This CDR3 has 15 amino acids. Germline loops: CDR1 SEHNR, CDR2 FQNEAQ (reference sequence). V was clipped by 4 bases and J by 6 bases; unmatched bases: 8. Here the CDR3 DNA reads TGTGCCAGCAGCTCCATGGGAGGGACAGGGGCTGAAGCTTTCTTT. It translates to CASSSMGGTGAEAFF.

The chain carries TRBV29-1 and TRBJ1-1; no reliable D call. The CDR3 totals 14 residues. V lost 1 base and J lost 3, with 12 bases in between. Germline V gives CDR1 SQVTM, CDR2 ANQGSEA. Written as DNA, the CDR3 is TGCAGCGTTGAAGGGCTCTCCCCTGACACTGAAGCTTTCTTT. Amino acids: CSVEGLSPDTEAFF.

There are a few counts of this clonotype. The junction and the germline gene differ at one end; a read error may be behind it. This sequence joins TRBV4-1 and TRBJ2-2, with TRBD1 identical over 7 bases. This CDR3 comprises 16 residues. Germline loops: CDR1 MGHRA, CDR2 YSYEKL. CDR3 bases: TGCGCCAGCAGTCAAGGGGACAGAGCGAACACCGGGGAGCTGTTTTTT. Translating it yields CASSQGDRANTGELFF.

This chain uses TRBV7-9 with TRBJ2-1; 7 bases are a match to TRBD1. V shed 5 bases and J 0 bases; nucleotides not matched to a gene: 7. The CDR3 runs to 16 residues. Germline V gene data show CDR1 as SEHNR and CDR2 as FQNEAQ (reference sequence). The CDR3 DNA reads as TGTGCCAGCAGCCCACCGACAGGGCGCTCCTACAATGAGCAGTTCTTC. As protein: CASSPPTGRSYNEQFF.

This clonotype has a handful of counts. The V and J genes are TRBV7-2 and TRBJ2-2; possible D gene TRBD2, 5 bases. Germline V gene lookup returns CDR1 SGHTA and CDR2 FQGNSA. With 0 bases removed from V and 6 bases from J, the gap between germline ends came to 8 bases. The CDR3 covers 14 residues. CDR3 residues: CASSLAPGAGELFF. The CDR3 nucleotides read TGTGCCAGCAGCTTAGCGCCCGGGGCCGGGGAGCTGTTTTTT.

CDR3 DNA sequence: TGCAGTGCCCACTCCTTGGGGACTAGCAAGGCAGATACGCAGTATTTT. Translating gives CSAHSLGTSKADTQYF. The genes are TRBV20-1 and TRBJ2-3; 9 nucleotides align to TRBD2. Germline CDR1 and CDR2: DFQATT and SNEGSKA (reference sequence). V was pared by 6 bases and J by 4 bases, with 14 bases of the junction left unmatched. There are 16 residues in the CDR3.

There are a few counts of this clonotype. The gene calls are TRBV18 and TRBJ1-1, with D unclear. The CDR3 runs to 14 residues. The germline CDR1 and CDR2 sequences are KGHSH and LQKENI. V shed 3 bases and J shed 1 base, with 9 bases lying between them. This CDR3 is CASSPFGPNTEAFF. The DNA for the CDR3 is TGTGCCAGCTCACCGTTCGGACCGAACACTGAAGCTTTCTTT.

The chain links TRBV7-2 to TRBJ1-6, with 9 nucleotides matching TRBD1. This CDR3 contains 15 residues. Germline CDR1 SGHTA, CDR2 FQGNSA. V lost 0 bases to trimming and J lost 9 bases; unmatched junction nucleotides: 3. DNA of the CDR3: TGTGCCAGCAGCTTAGCGGGACAGGGTACTTCACCCCTCCACTTT. Its translation is CASSLAGQGTSPLHF.

In its sample, this clonotype was seen a few times. The chain uses TRBV19 and TRBJ1-5; D is unresolved. The CDR3 covers 13 residues. The V and J ends lost 6 bases and 7 bases respectively, with 13 bases between them. In germline, CDR1 is LNHDA, CDR2 SQIVND (reference sequence). CDR3 protein: CASSLQPAQPQHF. The CDR3 nucleotides read TGTGCCAGTAGCCTACAACCTGCCCAGCCCCAGCATTTT.